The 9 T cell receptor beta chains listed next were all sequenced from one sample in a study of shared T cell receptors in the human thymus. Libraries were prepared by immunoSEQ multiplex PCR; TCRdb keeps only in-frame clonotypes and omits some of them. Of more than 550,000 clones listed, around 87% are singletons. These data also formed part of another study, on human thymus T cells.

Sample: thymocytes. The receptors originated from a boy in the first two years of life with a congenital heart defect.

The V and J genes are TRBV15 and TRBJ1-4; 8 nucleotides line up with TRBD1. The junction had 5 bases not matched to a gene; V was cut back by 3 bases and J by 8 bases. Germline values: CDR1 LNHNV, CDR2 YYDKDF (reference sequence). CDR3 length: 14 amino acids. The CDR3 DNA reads TGTGCCACCAGCAGTCCGGACAGGGTAGAAAAACTGTTTTTT. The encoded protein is CATSSPDRVEKLFF.

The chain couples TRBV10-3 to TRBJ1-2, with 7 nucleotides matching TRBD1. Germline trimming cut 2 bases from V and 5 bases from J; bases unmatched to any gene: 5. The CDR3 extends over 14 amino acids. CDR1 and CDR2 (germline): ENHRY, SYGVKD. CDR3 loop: CAISEGQAIYGYTF. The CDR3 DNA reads TGTGCCATCAGTGAGGGACAGGCGATATATGGCTACACCTTC.

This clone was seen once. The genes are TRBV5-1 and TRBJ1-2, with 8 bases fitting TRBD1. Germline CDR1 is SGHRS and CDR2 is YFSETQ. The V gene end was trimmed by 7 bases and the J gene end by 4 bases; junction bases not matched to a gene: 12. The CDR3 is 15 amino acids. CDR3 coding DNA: TGCGCCAGCTCTCGACAGGGGTCCCTTGGCTATGGCTACACCTTC. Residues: CASSRQGSLGYGYTF.

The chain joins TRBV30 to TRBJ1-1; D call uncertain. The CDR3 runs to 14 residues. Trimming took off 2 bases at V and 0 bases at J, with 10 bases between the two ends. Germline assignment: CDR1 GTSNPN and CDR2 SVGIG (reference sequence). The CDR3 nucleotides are TGTGCCTGGAGTCTCACGGGGATGAACACTGAAGCTTTCTTT. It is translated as CAWSLTGMNTEAFF.

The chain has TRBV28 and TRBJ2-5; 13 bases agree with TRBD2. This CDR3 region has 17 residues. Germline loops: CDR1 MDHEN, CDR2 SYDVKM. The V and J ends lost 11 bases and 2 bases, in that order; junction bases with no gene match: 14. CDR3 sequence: CAAPPPAGLAGQETQYF. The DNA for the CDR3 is TGTGCCGCCCCACCACCCGCGGGACTAGCGGGGCAAGAGACCCAGTACTTC.

This CDR3 reads CATQTGGETQYF. The CDR3 nucleotides are TGTGCCACACAGACGGGCGGGGAGACCCAGTACTTC. The rearrangement joins TRBV10-3 to TRBJ2-5; tentative D call: TRBD2 (5 bases). The CDR3 is made up of 12 amino acids. Trimming cost V 10 bases and J 5 bases, with 14 bases left between them. Germline loops: CDR1 ENHRY, CDR2 SYGVKD.

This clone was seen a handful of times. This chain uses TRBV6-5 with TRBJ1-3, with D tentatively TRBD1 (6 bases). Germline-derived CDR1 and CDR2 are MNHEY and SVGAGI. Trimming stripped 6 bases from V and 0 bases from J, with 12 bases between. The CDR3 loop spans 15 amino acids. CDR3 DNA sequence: TGTGCCAGCAGATCCCGGGACACCTCTGGAAACACCATATATTTT. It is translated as CASRSRDTSGNTIYF.

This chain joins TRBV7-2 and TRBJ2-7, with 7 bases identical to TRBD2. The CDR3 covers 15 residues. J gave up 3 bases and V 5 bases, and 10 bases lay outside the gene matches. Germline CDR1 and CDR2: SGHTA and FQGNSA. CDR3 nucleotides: TGTGCCAGCAGCCTCCTAGCGGAGGCCCTCTACGAGCAGTACTTC. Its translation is CASSLLAEALYEQYF.

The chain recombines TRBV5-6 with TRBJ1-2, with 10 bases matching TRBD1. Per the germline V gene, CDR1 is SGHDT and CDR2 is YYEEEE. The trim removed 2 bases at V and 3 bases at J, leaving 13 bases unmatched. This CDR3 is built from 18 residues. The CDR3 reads CASSFGTGDVFSDYGYTF. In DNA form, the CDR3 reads TGTGCCAGCAGCTTCGGGACAGGGGATGTTTTTAGTGACTATGGCTACACCTTC.